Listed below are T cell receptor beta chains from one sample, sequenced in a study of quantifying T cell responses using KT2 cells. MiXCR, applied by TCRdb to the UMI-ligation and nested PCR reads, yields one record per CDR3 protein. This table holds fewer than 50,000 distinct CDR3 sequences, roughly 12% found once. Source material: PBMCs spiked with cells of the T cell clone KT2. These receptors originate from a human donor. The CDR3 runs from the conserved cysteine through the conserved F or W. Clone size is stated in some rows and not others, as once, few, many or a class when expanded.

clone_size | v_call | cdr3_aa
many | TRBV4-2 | CASSQGTRGSDTQYF
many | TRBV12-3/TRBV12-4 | CASSGGASGSIGYEQYF
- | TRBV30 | CAWSVGGGGNEQFF
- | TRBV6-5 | CASSYSGRNEQFF
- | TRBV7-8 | CASSLAQGARDF
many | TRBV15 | CATTLHRGVYEQYF
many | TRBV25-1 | CASSGEGEVFGEQYF
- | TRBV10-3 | CAIRNTTGSLGAQYF
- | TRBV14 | CASSQVLGNSPLHF
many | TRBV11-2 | CASSLERTRAQYF
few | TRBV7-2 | CASSSSGRAEDTQYF
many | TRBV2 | CASRMGPAETQYF
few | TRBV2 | CASSDRDRVQPQHF
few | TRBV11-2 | CASSPGTYGNTIYF
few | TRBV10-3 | CAISESETGALPVTEAFF
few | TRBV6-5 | CASSPTLETQYF
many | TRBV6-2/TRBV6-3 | CASLGLANTDTQYF
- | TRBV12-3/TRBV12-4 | CASSLGVAGLGNQPQHF
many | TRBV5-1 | CASSLKGTPEAFF
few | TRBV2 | CASSEDSGGAMETQYF
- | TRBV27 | CASSFMPYNSPLHF
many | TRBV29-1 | CSVTTYNEQFF
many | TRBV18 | CASSPGQENGYTF
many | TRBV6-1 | CASSSQGFPEDTQYF
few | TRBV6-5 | CASSPGDRAGEAFF
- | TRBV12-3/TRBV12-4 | CASSGGTSGRYTDTQYF
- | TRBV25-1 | CASSADRGVSPEAFF
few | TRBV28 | CASSLFRGALYEQYF
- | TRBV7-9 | CASRKEHGLVNEQFF
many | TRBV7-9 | CASSASAGNEQFF
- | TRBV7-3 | CASSFSRAVYGYTF
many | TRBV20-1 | CSARIGVPQETQYF
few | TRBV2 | CASSVQEGASPLHF
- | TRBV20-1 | CSAPRATNEQFF
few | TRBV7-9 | CASSPTAVTRRETQYF
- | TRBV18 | CASSPQGGNTEALF
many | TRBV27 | CASSSEGETQYF
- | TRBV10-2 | CASSEWQGGQPQHF
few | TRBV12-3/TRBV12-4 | CASKPDRSSADTQYF
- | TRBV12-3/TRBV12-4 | CASSSSSYGYTF
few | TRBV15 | CATSSYRGGGAEQYF
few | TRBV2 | CASSSTQGLQVEQYF
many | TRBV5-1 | CASSRRPSSVQETQYF
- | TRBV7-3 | CASSPTGQETQYF
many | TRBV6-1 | CASSVEGLAGFAQFF
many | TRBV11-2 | CASSLDSGFAYNEQFF
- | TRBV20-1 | CSALTYYEQYF
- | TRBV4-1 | CASSQGLAGPQETQYF
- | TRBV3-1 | CASTTGLSTEAFF
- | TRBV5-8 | CASSLYRETTDTQYF
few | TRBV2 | CASRETGGTDTQYF
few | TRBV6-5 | CASRKTGGQGEAFF
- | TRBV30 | CASGGELSGANVLTF
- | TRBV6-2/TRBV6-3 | CASSPGLADTDTQYF
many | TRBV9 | CASSKGNRAGGSGNTIYF
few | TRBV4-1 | CASSQLRDRGQDYGYTF
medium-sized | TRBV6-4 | CASSDEREGKEQFF
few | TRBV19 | CASSIQASKDIQYF
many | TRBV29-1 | CSVMTGMPEAFF
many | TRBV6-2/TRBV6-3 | CASSPTGFNEQYF